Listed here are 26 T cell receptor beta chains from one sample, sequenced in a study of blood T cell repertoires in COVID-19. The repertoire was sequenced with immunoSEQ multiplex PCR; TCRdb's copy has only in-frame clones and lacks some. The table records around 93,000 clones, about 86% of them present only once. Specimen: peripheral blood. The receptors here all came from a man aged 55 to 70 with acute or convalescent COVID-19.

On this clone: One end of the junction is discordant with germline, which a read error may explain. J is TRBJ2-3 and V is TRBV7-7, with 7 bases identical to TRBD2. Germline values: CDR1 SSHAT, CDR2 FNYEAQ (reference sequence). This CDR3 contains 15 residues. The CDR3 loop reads CASSRNLAASDTQYF. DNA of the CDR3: TGTGCTAGCAGCCGGAACCTAGCGGCATCAGATACGCAGTATTTT.

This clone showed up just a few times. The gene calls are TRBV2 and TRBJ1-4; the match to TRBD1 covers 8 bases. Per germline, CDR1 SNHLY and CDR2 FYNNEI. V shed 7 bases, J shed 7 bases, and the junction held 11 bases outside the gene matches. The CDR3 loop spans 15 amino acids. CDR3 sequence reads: CASKGQVTRGEKLFF. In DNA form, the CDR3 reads TGTGCCAGCAAGGGACAGGTTACCCGAGGTGAAAAACTGTTTTTT.

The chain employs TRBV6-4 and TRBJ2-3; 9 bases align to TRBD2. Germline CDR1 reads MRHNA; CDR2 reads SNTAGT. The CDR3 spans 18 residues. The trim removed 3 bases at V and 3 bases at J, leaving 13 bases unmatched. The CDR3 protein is CASSEQAAAGGPTDTQYF. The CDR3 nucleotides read TGTGCCAGCAGTGAACAGGCGGCGGCGGGAGGGCCAACAGATACGCAGTATTTT.

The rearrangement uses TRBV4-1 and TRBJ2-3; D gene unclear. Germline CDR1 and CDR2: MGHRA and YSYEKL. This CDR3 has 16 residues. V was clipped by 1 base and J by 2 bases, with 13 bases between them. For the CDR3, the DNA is TGCGCCAGCAGCCAAGTAAATTTGGTAGTCACAGATACGCAGTATTTT. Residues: CASSQVNLVVTDTQYF.

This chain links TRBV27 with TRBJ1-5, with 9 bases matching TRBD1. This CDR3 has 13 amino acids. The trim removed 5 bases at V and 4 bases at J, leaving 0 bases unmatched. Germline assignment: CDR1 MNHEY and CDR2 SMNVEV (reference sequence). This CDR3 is CASSDRGNQPQHF. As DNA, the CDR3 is TGTGCCAGCAGTGACAGGGGGAATCAGCCCCAGCATTTT.

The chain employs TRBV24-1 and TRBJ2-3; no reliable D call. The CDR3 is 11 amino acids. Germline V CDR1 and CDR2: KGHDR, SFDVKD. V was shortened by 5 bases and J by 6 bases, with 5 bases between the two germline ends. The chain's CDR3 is CATSVIDTQYF. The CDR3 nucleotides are TGTGCCACCAGTGTAATCGATACGCAGTATTTT.

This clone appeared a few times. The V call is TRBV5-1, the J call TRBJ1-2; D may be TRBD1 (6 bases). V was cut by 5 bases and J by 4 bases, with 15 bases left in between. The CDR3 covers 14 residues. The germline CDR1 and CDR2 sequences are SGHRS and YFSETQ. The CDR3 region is CASRADSSSYGYTF. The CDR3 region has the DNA TGCGCCAGCAGGGCGGACAGTTCCTCCTATGGCTACACCTTC.

The CDR3 here is CASSDGQVEGTQYF. In DNA form, the CDR3 reads TGCGCCAGCAGCGACGGACAGGTCGAGGGCACGCAGTATTTT. The chain links TRBV5-1 to TRBJ2-3; 7 bases agree with TRBD1. The J segment lost 9 bases and the V segment lost 4 bases, leaving 11 bases of the junction unmatched. Germline V gene data show CDR1 as SGHRS and CDR2 as YFSETQ. This CDR3 has 14 residues. Looking up the rest from reference TRBV5-1 and TRBJ2-3 gives the full variable domain: KAGVTQTPRYLIKTRGQQVTLSCSPISGHRSVSWYQQTPGQGLQFLFEYFSETQRNKGNFPGRFSGRQFSNSRSEMNVSTLELGDSALYLCASSDGQVEGTQYFGPGTRLTVL.

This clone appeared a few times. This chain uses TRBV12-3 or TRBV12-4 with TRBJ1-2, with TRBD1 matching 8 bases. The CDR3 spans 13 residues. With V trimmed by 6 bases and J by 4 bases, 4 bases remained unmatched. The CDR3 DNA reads TGTGCCAGCAGCCCCGACAGGGGCTATGGCTACACCTTC. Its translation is CASSPDRGYGYTF.

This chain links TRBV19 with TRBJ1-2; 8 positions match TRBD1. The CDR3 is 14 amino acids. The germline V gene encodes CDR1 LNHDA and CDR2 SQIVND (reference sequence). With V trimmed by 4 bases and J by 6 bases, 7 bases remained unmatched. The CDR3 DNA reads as TGTGCCAGTAGTACAGGGGGCTACTCAGATGGCTACACCTTC. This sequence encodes CASSTGGYSDGYTF.

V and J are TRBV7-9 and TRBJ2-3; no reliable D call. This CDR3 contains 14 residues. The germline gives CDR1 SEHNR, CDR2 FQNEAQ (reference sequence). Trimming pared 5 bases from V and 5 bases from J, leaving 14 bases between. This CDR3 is CASSLRPGGDTQYF. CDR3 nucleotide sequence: TGTGCCAGCAGCCTTCGACCGGGTGGAGATACGCAGTATTTT. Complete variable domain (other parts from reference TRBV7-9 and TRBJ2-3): DTGVSQNPRHKITKRGQNVTFRCDPISEHNRLYWYRQTLGQGPEFLTYFQNEAQLEKSRLLSDRFSAERPKGSFSTLEIQRTEQGDSAMYLCASSLRPGGDTQYFGPGTRLTVL.

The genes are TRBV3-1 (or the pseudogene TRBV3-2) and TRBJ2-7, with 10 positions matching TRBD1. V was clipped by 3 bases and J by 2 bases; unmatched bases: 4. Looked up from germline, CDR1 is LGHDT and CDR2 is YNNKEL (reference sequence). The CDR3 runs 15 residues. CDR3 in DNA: TGTGCCAGCAGCCAGGGGACAGGGGAAACCTACGAGCAGTACTTC. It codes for CASSQGTGETYEQYF.

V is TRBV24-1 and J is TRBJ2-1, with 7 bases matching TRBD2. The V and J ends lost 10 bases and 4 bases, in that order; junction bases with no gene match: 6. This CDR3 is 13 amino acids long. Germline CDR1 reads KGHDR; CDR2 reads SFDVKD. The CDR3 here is CATGRERYNEQFF. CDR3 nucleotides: TGTGCCACGGGGCGGGAGAGGTACAATGAGCAGTTCTTC.

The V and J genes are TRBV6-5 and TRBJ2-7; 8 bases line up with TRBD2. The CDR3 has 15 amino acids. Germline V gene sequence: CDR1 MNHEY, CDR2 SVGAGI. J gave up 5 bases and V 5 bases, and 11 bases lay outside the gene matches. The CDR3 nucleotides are TGTGCCAGCAGTCGGCGGGGCGGGGGGACCAACGAGCAGTACTTC. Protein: CASSRRGGGTNEQYF.

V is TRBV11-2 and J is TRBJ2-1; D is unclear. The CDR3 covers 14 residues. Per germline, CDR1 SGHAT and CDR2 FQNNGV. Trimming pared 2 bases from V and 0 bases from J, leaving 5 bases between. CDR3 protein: CASSLIRSYNEQFF. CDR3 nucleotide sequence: TGTGCCAGCAGCTTAATCCGCTCCTACAATGAGCAGTTCTTC. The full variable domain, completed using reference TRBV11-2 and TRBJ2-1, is EAGVAQSPRYKIIEKRQSVAFWCNPISGHATLYWYQQILGQGPKLLIQFQNNGVVDDSQLPKDRFSAERLKGVDSTLKIQPAKLEDSAVYLCASSLIRSYNEQFFGPGTRLTVL.

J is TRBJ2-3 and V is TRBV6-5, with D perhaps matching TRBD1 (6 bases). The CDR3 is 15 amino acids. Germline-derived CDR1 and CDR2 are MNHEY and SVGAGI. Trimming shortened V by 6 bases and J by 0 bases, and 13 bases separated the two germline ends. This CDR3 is CASRADRPSTDTQYF. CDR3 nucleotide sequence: TGTGCCAGCAGAGCCGACAGGCCTAGCACAGATACGCAGTATTTT.

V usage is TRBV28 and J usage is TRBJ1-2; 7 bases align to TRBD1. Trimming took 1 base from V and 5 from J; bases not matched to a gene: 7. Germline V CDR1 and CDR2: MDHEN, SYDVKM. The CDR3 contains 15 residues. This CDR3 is CASSLSSPGQYGYTF. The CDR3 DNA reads TGTGCCAGCAGTTTATCCTCCCCGGGACAGTATGGCTACACCTTC.

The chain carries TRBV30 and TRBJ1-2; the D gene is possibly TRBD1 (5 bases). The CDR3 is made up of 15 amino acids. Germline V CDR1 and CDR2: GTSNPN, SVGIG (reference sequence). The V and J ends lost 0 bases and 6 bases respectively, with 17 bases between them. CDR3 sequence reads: CAWSVLGGEADGYTF. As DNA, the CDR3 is TGTGCCTGGAGTGTACTGGGGGGGGAGGCAGATGGCTACACCTTC.

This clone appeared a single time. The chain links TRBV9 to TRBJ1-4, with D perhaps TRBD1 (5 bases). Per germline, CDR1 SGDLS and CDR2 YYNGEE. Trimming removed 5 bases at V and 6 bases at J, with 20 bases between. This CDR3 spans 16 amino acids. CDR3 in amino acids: CASRFQDGGKDEKLFF. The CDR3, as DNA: TGTGCCAGCAGATTCCAAGACGGGGGGAAAGATGAAAAACTGTTTTTT.

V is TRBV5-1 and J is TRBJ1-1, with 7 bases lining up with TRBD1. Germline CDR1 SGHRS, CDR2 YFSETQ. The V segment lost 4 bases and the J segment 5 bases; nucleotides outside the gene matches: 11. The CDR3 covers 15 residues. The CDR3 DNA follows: TGCGCCAGCAGCCCCACGACAGGGACGAGTACTGAAGCTTTCTTT. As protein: CASSPTTGTSTEAFF.

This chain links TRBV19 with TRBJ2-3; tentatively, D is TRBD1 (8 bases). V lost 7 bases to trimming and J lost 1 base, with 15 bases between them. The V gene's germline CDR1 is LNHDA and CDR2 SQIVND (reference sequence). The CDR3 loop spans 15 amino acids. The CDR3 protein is CASNDRGGGTDTQYF. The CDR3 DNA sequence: TGTGCCAGTAACGACAGGGGAGGGGGCACAGATACGCAGTATTTT. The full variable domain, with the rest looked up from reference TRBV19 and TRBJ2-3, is DGGITQSPKYLFRKEGQNVTLSCEQNLNHDAMYWYRQDPGQGLRLIYYSQIVNDFQKGDIAEGYSVSREKKESFPLTVTSAQKNPTAFYLCASNDRGGGTDTQYFGPGTRLTVL.

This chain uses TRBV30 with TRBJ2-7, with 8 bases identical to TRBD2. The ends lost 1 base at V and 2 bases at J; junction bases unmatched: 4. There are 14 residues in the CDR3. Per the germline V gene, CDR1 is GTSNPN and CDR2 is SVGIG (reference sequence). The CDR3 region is CAWSGPGLAYEQYF. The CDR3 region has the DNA TGTGCCTGGAGTGGGCCGGGACTAGCCTACGAGCAGTACTTC. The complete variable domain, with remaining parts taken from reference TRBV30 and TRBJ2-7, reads SQTIHQWPATLVQPVGSPLSLECTVEGTSNPNLYWYRQAAGRGLQLLFYSVGIGQISSEVPQNLSASRPQDRQFILSSKKLLLSDSGFYLCAWSGPGLAYEQYFGPGTRLTVT.

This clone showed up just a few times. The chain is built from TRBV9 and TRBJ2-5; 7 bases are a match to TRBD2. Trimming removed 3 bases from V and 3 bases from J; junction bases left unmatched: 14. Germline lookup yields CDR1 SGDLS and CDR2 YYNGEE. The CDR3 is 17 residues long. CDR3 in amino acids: CASSGGSSGGREETQYF. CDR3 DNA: TGTGCCAGCAGCGGAGGTAGCTCGGGGGGACGAGAAGAGACCCAGTACTTC.

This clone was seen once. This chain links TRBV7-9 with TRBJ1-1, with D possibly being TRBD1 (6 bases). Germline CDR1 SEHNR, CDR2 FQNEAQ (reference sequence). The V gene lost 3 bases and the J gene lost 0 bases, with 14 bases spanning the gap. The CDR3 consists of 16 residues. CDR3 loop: CASSFYGGHMNTEAFF. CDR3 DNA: TGTGCCAGCAGCTTTTATGGGGGACACATGAACACTGAAGCTTTCTTT.

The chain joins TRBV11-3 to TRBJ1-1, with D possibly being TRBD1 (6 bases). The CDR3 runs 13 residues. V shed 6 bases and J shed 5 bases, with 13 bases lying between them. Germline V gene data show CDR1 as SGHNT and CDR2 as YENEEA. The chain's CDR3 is CASRARGSTEAFF. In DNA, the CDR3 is TGTGCCAGCAGGGCCAGGGGTTCGACTGAAGCTTTCTTT.

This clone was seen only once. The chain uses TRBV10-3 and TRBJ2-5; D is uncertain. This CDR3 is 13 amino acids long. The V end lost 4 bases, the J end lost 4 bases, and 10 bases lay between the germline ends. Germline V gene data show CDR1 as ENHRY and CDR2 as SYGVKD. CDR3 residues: CAISVGGAETQYF. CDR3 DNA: TGTGCCATCAGTGTTGGCGGAGCAGAGACCCAGTACTTC.